This T cell receptor beta chain was recovered during a study of shared clonotypes between healthy human individuals. When replicate PCRs were run on sorted subsets, they used 150 to 250 ng DNA, tens of thousands of T cell genomes. Generated by immunoSEQ multiplex PCR, the TCRdb table keeps only in-frame clones and is missing some. The sample lists 850,000 to 1,200,000 clones, about 74% occurring once. J gave up 5 bases and V 2 bases, and 9 bases lay outside the gene matches. This CDR3 contains 15 residues. Germline values: CDR1 SGHDT, CDR2 YYEEEE. This clonotype was sampled from a man aged 18 to 30 in good health. Specimen: memory CD4+ T cells sorted from blood. Subset given: CD45RA-negative fraction. J is TRBJ1-1 and V is TRBV5-6; the match to TRBD1 covers 7 bases. The CDR3 sequence is CASSFGGRGSTEAFF. The CDR3 DNA follows: TGTGCCAGCAGCTTCGGCGGCAGGGGGAGTACTGAAGCTTTCTTT.